This is a list of T cell receptor beta chains from one sample in a study of blood T cell repertoires in COVID-19. Sequenced by immunoSEQ multiplex PCR; TCRdb stores in-frame clones only, minus some. This repertoire shows approximately 140,000 clones, around 90% found once; its top ten account for roughly 4%. Sequenced input: PBMCs or T cells enriched from blood (not recorded which). The receptors were sampled from a woman aged 40 to 50 who had been exposed to COVID-19. Both conserved end residues are part of each CDR3. The D gene is left open where the match is weak. Clone size is stated in some rows and not others, as once, few, many or a class when expanded.

TRBV11-3	TRBD2	-	CASSLVSGGHNEQFF
TRBV27	-	-	CASSSPINSGIEQFF
TRBV4-1	TRBD2	-	CASSRAGLAGFDEQFF
TRBV27	-	-	CASRLMGQGGGYTF
TRBV19	-	-	CASSIGIDRQKTQPQHF
TRBV9	-	-	CASSPNTGELFF
TRBV21-1	-	-	CASNGQGNEKLFF
TRBV18	TRBD1	-	CASSPPGTGVGYEQYF
TRBV6-1	-	-	CASSESWNTEAFF
TRBV19	-	-	CASSIRSGGGTADTQYF
TRBV10-3	-	-	CAISSNMRAGQETQYF
TRBV5-1	TRBD1	-	CASSTAQGAGEQYF
TRBV5-4	TRBD2	-	CASSLEKGTSVTYNEQFF
TRBV4-1	-	-	CASSQDNAGRGTEAFF
TRBV27	-	-	CASRGTEDYEQYF
TRBV6-5	TRBD1	-	CASSQGTGAYEQYF
TRBV27	-	-	CASQTGGRLHSPLHF
TRBV28	TRBD1	-	CATRDRAGQPQHF
TRBV2	TRBD2	-	CASSVGAGGYNEQFF
TRBV4-1	-	-	CASSPSPNQPQHF
TRBV6-5	TRBD1	-	CASRGTRGHHGYTF
TRBV5-6	TRBD1	-	CASSLETTGGETQYF
TRBV14	TRBD1	-	CASSLGTGGFYEQYF
TRBV27	-	-	CASSLGGRRSYEQYF
TRBV7-6	-	-	CASSLEGTPNEQFF
TRBV9	TRBD1	-	CASGTGSDTQYF
TRBV9	TRBD1	-	CASSVGSDRVSEAFF
TRBV27	-	-	CASSLSGLLTYEQYF
TRBV7-9	-	-	CASSPPPGDSPLHF
TRBV2	TRBD1	-	CASSSTGGVGTEAFF
TRBV2	-	-	CASTLQGNTEAFF
TRBV14	-	-	CASSQQGLNTEAFF
TRBV4-3	TRBD2	few	CASSQESSPPREGYTGELFF
TRBV27	TRBD1	once	CASSHSGTGLGYTF
TRBV10-2	TRBD1	-	CASTPERRQGAFF
TRBV28	TRBD2	-	CASYRPSGKAGELFF
TRBV10-2	-	-	CASSESGAREQYF
TRBV19	TRBD1	few	CASSIRTGSSTETQYF
TRBV28	TRBD1	-	CASSFRDRGWQPQHF
TRBV5-1	-	few	CASTPAAAYEQYF
TRBV4-1	-	-	CASSDPGTEGEKLFF
TRBV19	TRBD1	-	CASRDRGKSNEKLFF
TRBV18	TRBD1	-	CASSQQGRLNSPLHF
TRBV9	TRBD1	-	CASSVGMGTGAYEQYF
TRBV7-7	TRBD1	-	CASSQFRDRGENTEAFF
TRBV7-2	TRBD2	-	CASSRPLADEQFF
TRBV5-1	-	-	CASSLRAIKLNTEAFF
TRBV5-6	-	-	CASSASGTRRSSTNEKLFF
TRBV10-1	TRBD2	once	CASSKTSGGAGNEQFF
TRBV27	TRBD1	-	CASSLSRDRGEYF
TRBV7-8	TRBD1	-	CASSLVGTGTGNTIYF
TRBV7-2	TRBD2	few	CASSFGGSTDEQYF
TRBV28	-	-	CASSPNRAVTEAFF
TRBV4-3	TRBD2	-	CASSQEASGTYNEQFF
TRBV27	TRBD2	-	CASSSTSGFYNEQFF